This T cell receptor beta chain appears in the sequencing data of a study of type 1 regulatory T cells. Study context: This in vitro CD4 product, T-allo10, is enriched for Tr1 cells and alloantigen-specific.

Comment on this clonotype: The antigen is unknown.

Using its own MiXCR run on the reads, TCRdb lists one record per CDR3 protein. The sample gives about 24,000 distinct CDR3 sequences, roughly half of which show up once; around 5% is in the top ten. After removal of 3 bases from V and 1 base from J, the junction contained 4 bases not matched to a gene. Germline assignment: CDR1 LGHDT and CDR2 YNNKEL (reference sequence). The CDR3 spans 15 residues. The sequenced sample was cultured T cells, either the whole culture or a sorted T cell fraction (not recorded which). J is TRBJ1-1 and V is TRBV3-1, with 8 bases fitting TRBD1. The sequence came from a human donor in good health. In DNA, the CDR3 is TGTGCCAGCAGCCAGGGTGGGACAGGGAACACTGAAGCTTTCTTT. It encodes CASSQGGTGNTEAFF.